The T cell receptor (beta chain) under discussion was sequenced for a study of OX40 agonist ivuxolimab in advanced cancers. General study findings and limits: Clonal expansion by week 6 occurred in CD4+ and CD8+ blood T cells (at 0.1 to 3.0 mg/kg).

CDR3 length: 11 residues. The V gene's germline CDR1 is WSHSY and CDR2 SAAADI. Trimming stripped 8 bases from V and 3 bases from J, with 8 bases between. Systemic immunosuppression or autoimmune disease history was grounds to exclude patients. Notes on this clone: Its antigen is undetermined.

Libraries were prepared by immunoSEQ multiplex PCR; TCRdb keeps only in-frame clonotypes and omits some of them. The sample gives 50,000 to 75,000 clones, more than 80% of which show up once; around 1.9% is in the top ten. The chain links TRBV10-2 to TRBJ2-7, with D possibly TRBD1 on 6 matching bases. This specimen consisted of CD4+ or CD8+ T cells sorted from blood, obtained in a trial of the OX40 agonist ivuxolimab. This receptor was identified in an adult with an advanced solid tumor such as melanoma, head and neck, liver or kidney cancer. DNA for the CDR3: TGCGCCAGCCGAGGGGGCTACGAGCAGTACTTC. As protein: CASRGGYEQYF.